A selection of T cell receptor beta chains follows, all from one sample in a study of graft-versus-host responses after intestinal transplantation. These TCRs are of unknown antigen specificity. Generated by immunoSEQ multiplex PCR, the TCRdb table keeps only in-frame clones and is missing some. The sample includes more than 100,000 clones, about 95% of them seen just once. The sample here was unstimulated CD8+ T cells sorted from spleen or lymph node cells, taken before intestinal transplant. These receptors all stem from a human donor who received an intestinal transplant. The CDR3 runs from the conserved cysteine through the conserved F or W. Fields, in order: clone size, V gene, J gene, D gene, CDR3 DNA, CDR3 protein. The D gene is left open where the match is weak. Clone size, where shown, is once, few, many, or a class for clones that have expanded.

abundance: once
v_gene: TRBV4-3
j_gene: TRBJ2-1
d_gene: TRBD2
CDR3nt: TGCGCCAGCAGCCAATTTAGTGGGGCGGGAGGGATCAATGAGCAGTTCTTC
CDR3aa: CASSQFSGAGGINEQFF

abundance: NA
v_gene: TRBV2
j_gene: TRBJ2-7
d_gene: NA
CDR3nt: TGTGCCAGCAGTGAAGCGCTGCCCAAAAGCGACGAGCAGTACTTC
CDR3aa: CASSEALPKSDEQYF

abundance: NA
v_gene: TRBV5-5
j_gene: TRBJ2-7
d_gene: TRBD1
CDR3nt: TGTGCCAGCAGCTTCTCCGGGACAGGGGGCTACGAGCAGTACTTC
CDR3aa: CASSFSGTGGYEQYF

abundance: NA
v_gene: TRBV7-9
j_gene: TRBJ2-3
d_gene: TRBD2
CDR3nt: TGTGCCAGCAGCGCAGCGACTAGCGGGACTCTGGGTACGCAGTATTTT
CDR3aa: CASSAATSGTLGTQYF

abundance: NA
v_gene: TRBV18
j_gene: TRBJ2-2
d_gene: TRBD1
CDR3nt: TGTGCCAGCTCACCGGACAGGCCGAACACCGGGGAGCTGTTTTTT
CDR3aa: CASSPDRPNTGELFF

abundance: NA
v_gene: TRBV28
j_gene: TRBJ2-7
d_gene: TRBD1
CDR3nt: TGTGCCAGCAGTTTTCAGGACAGGTCTTCCTACGAGCAGTACTTC
CDR3aa: CASSFQDRSSYEQYF

abundance: NA
v_gene: TRBV28
j_gene: TRBJ2-7
d_gene: NA
CDR3nt: TGTGCCAGCAGTTTACTAGGAGGGGTCGCATACGAGCAGTACTTC
CDR3aa: CASSLLGGVAYEQYF

abundance: NA
v_gene: TRBV11-2
j_gene: TRBJ2-1
d_gene: NA
CDR3nt: TGTGCCAGCAGCTTAGGGACCGGGACCACTTCTTACAATGAGCAGTTCTTC
CDR3aa: CASSLGTGTTSYNEQFF

abundance: NA
v_gene: TRBV7-2
j_gene: TRBJ1-6
d_gene: TRBD1
CDR3nt: TGTGCCAGCAGCTCAGGGGGCAGCTATAATTCACCCCTCCACTTT
CDR3aa: CASSSGGSYNSPLHF

abundance: NA
v_gene: TRBV18
j_gene: TRBJ1-1
d_gene: TRBD1
CDR3nt: TGTGCCAGCTCACCACCAGGGGGCTGGAACACTGAAGCTTTCTTT
CDR3aa: CASSPPGGWNTEAFF

abundance: NA
v_gene: TRBV4-2
j_gene: TRBJ2-1
d_gene: TRBD2
CDR3nt: TGTGCCAGCAGCCAAGATGGGACTAGCTCCTACAATGAGCAGTTCTTC
CDR3aa: CASSQDGTSSYNEQFF

abundance: NA
v_gene: TRBV9
j_gene: TRBJ2-2
d_gene: NA
CDR3nt: TGTGCCAGCAGCTCGAAATGGGTGACCGGGGAGCTGTTTTTT
CDR3aa: CASSSKWVTGELFF

abundance: NA
v_gene: TRBV6-5
j_gene: TRBJ2-1
d_gene: NA
CDR3nt: TGTGCCAGCAGCCCCACAGGGAACAATGAGCAGTTCTTC
CDR3aa: CASSPTGNNEQFF

abundance: once
v_gene: TRBV4-1
j_gene: TRBJ1-2
d_gene: NA
CDR3nt: TGCGCCAGCAGCCAAGATCTTAGGCAGCCGAACTATGGCTACACCTTC
CDR3aa: CASSQDLRQPNYGYTF